The 12 T cell receptor beta chains in this list originate from one sample, sequenced in a study of T cells in Graves' hyperthyroidism and ophthalmopathy. Regions amplified from RNA transcripts were the TCR beta CDR3 regions. In the first-round RT-PCR of the TCR CDR3, the HTBI primer set was used. MiXCR, applied by TCRdb to the multiplex PCR reads, yields one record per CDR3 protein. The sample yields 690,000 or so distinct CDR3 sequences, roughly a sixth seen once. Sequences were obtained from blood. The receptors were sampled from a woman between 45 and 65 years old with Graves' hyperthyroidism that later progressed to Graves' ophthalmopathy.

The J gene is TRBJ1-2, the V gene TRBV20-1, with D possibly TRBD1 on 6 matching bases. Trimming removed 0 bases at V and 5 bases at J, with 13 bases between. Germline V CDR1 and CDR2: DFQATT, SNEGSKA (reference sequence). The CDR3 is 14 residues long. Here the CDR3 DNA reads TGCAGTGCTAGAGATCAGGGGAGAGGTTATGGCTACACCTTC. Protein product: CSARDQGRGYGYTF.

This rearrangement joins TRBV9 to TRBJ2-3; 8 bases match TRBD2. Germline V gives CDR1 SGDLS, CDR2 YYNGEE. The V segment lost 0 bases and the J segment 1 base; nucleotides outside the gene matches: 1. This CDR3 spans 15 amino acids. DNA for the CDR3: TGTGCCAGCAGCGTAGACGGGGGGGGCACAGATACGCAGTATTTT. It specifies CASSVDGGGTDTQYF.

This clonotype was observed at least ten times. The chain uses TRBV6-2 or TRBV6-3 and TRBJ1-5; D not resolved. The CDR3 spans 15 residues. Trimming removed 4 bases from V and 5 bases from J, with 15 bases in between. Germline V gene sequence: CDR1 MNHEY, CDR2 SVGEGT. Here the CDR3 DNA reads TGTGCCAGCAGTTCGCCAGGAAGGAGGGATCAGCCCCAGCATTTT. The encoded protein is CASSSPGRRDQPQHF.

In its sample, this clonotype was seen many times. The chain joins TRBV27 to TRBJ2-3; TRBD2 aligns across 9 bases. CDR1 is MNHEY and CDR2 is SMNVEV in the germline V gene (reference sequence). The CDR3 has 16 amino acids. V was pared by 5 bases and J by 4 bases, with 10 bases of the junction left unmatched. CDR3 residues: CASSLAYSGGADTQYF. The CDR3 DNA follows: TGTGCCAGCAGTCTCGCCTATAGCGGGGGCGCAGATACGCAGTATTTT.

This clonotype was counted ten times or more. The V and J genes are TRBV2 and TRBJ2-7; TRBD1 matches at 9 bases. J gave up 2 bases and V 1 base, and 9 bases lay outside the gene matches. The CDR3 has 17 residues. The germline V gene encodes CDR1 SNHLY and CDR2 FYNNEI. This chain's CDR3 is CASSEGTGAPNPYEQYF. CDR3 bases: TGTGCCAGCAGTGAAGGGACAGGGGCCCCAAATCCCTACGAGCAGTACTTC.

This clonotype has a count of ten or more. The chain's CDR3 is CASIAGGGTEAFF. The CDR3 DNA reads TGTGCCAGCATAGCGGGGGGAGGGACTGAAGCTTTCTTT. V usage is TRBV6-1 and J usage is TRBJ1-1; perhaps TRBD1 as D (5 bases). CDR3 length: 13 residues. The V gene's germline CDR1 is MNHNS and CDR2 SASEGT. Trimming stripped 7 bases from V and 5 bases from J, with 14 bases between.

The chain combines TRBV12-5 with TRBJ2-2; D not certain. CDR3 length equals 13 residues. V dropped 8 bases and J dropped 3 bases, with 10 bases sitting between them. The germline V gene has CDR1 LGHNT and CDR2 FRNRAP. The CDR3, as DNA: TGTGCTAGTACCGACTGGGACACCGGGGAGCTGTTTTTT. It encodes CASTDWDTGELFF.

The J gene is TRBJ2-7, the V gene TRBV12-3 or TRBV12-4; D gene uncertain. CDR3 length: 15 amino acids. V lost 8 bases, J lost 2 bases, and 19 bases lay in between. The CDR3 coding sequence is TGTGCCAGCTCACCCGTGCGACCACCACCCTACGAGCAGTACTTC. It codes for CASSPVRPPPYEQYF.

The rearrangement joins TRBV6-1 to TRBJ1-4; D gene uncertain. The CDR3 has 15 amino acids. CDR1 and CDR2 from the germline V gene are MNHNS and SASEGT. Trimming pared 4 bases from V and 7 bases from J, leaving 16 bases between. CDR3 in amino acids: CASSVTGRWGEKLFF. In DNA, the CDR3 is TGTGCCAGCAGTGTTACCGGCAGGTGGGGTGAAAAACTGTTTTTT.

The chain links TRBV20-1 to TRBJ1-6; 8 bases are shared with TRBD1. Unmatched junction bases numbered 9, after V lost 1 base and J lost 10 bases. There are 15 residues in the CDR3. Germline assignment: CDR1 DFQATT and CDR2 SNEGSKA (reference sequence). The CDR3 sequence: CSARGPSTGGSPLHF. The CDR3 nucleotides read TGCAGTGCTAGAGGCCCCTCAACAGGGGGATCACCCCTCCACTTT.

This sequence joins TRBV6-2 or TRBV6-3 and TRBJ2-3; possibly TRBD1 or TRBD2 for D (5 bases each). Germline assignment: CDR1 MNHEY and CDR2 SVGEGT. The germline V and J ends were trimmed by 6 bases and 5 bases, with 27 bases remaining between them. This CDR3 region has 18 residues. DNA of the CDR3: TGTGCCAGCAGCAAACAGCGAGGGGCCTCCCTGATTGGAGATACGCAGTATTTT. This gives the protein CASSKQRGASLIGDTQYF.

CDR3 sequence reads: CSAAGTGGLNIQYF. The CDR3 DNA sequence: TGCAGTGCCGCCGGGACAGGGGGGTTAAACATTCAGTACTTC. The chain carries TRBV20-1 and TRBJ2-4; TRBD1 matches at 11 bases. The CDR3 consists of 14 residues. V lost 6 bases and J lost 6; bases outside the gene matches: 7. The germline CDR1 and CDR2 sequences are DFQATT and SNEGSKA (reference sequence).